This passage covers 18 T cell receptor beta chains from one sample sequenced in a study of OX40 agonist ivuxolimab in advanced cancers. Assay: immunoSEQ multiplex PCR; the TCRdb copy retains only in-frame clones and omits some. The sample yields about 100,000 clones, approximately 87% seen once. The starting material was CD4+ or CD8+ T cells sorted from blood, obtained in a trial of the OX40 agonist ivuxolimab. These receptors were taken from an adult with an advanced solid tumor such as melanoma, head and neck, liver or kidney cancer.

This chain joins TRBV4-1 and TRBJ2-1; 13 bases align to TRBD2. CDR1 and CDR2 (germline): MGHRA, YSYEKL. The CDR3 extends over 17 amino acids. The J segment lost 9 bases and the V segment lost 3 bases, leaving 11 bases of the junction unmatched. CDR3 in amino acids: CASSHPQTSGRAGEQFF. The CDR3 DNA follows: TGCGCCAGCAGCCATCCTCAAACTAGCGGGAGGGCCGGTGAGCAGTTCTTC.

The chain joins TRBV5-8 to TRBJ2-7; D ambiguous. Germline V gene lookup returns CDR1 SGHTS and CDR2 YDEGEE. V was trimmed by 3 bases and J by 3 bases, leaving 4 bases between them. The CDR3 has 11 residues. The CDR3 DNA is TGTGCCAGCAGCTCCGTCTACGAGCAGTACTTC. Translated, it gives CASSSVYEQYF.

The V call is TRBV5-6, the J call TRBJ2-2; tentatively, D is TRBD1 (6 bases). Germline CDR1 SGHDT, CDR2 YYEEEE. CDR3 length: 17 amino acids. V was trimmed by 0 bases and J by 1 base, leaving 13 bases between them. The CDR3 reads CASSLVGGRRNTGELFF. The CDR3 DNA follows: TGTGCCAGCAGCTTGGTTGGGGGCAGGAGGAACACCGGGGAGCTGTTTTTT.

This clone was observed a single time. The chain joins TRBV18 to TRBJ1-1; D gene uncertain. The germline gives CDR1 KGHSH, CDR2 LQKENI. The CDR3 extends over 12 amino acids. Trimming left V 4 bases short and J 2 bases short, with 5 bases between. The CDR3 loop is CASSHSNTEAFF. Here the CDR3 DNA reads TGTGCCAGCTCACACAGTAACACTGAAGCTTTCTTT.

The chain joins TRBV30 to TRBJ2-5; D is unresolved. This CDR3 has 13 residues. Germline V lookup: CDR1 GTSNPN, CDR2 SVGIG (reference sequence). Trimming removed 0 bases at V and 5 bases at J, with 10 bases between. CDR3 residues: CAWSVGLFETQYF. DNA of the CDR3: TGTGCCTGGAGTGTAGGTCTATTTGAGACCCAGTACTTC.

The chain carries TRBV4-2 and TRBJ1-1; no clear D. From germline, CDR1 is LGHNA and CDR2 YNFKEQ. The CDR3 consists of 12 residues. V lost 5 bases, J lost 5 bases, and 9 bases lay in between. CDR3 sequence: CASSLLGTEAFF. Written as DNA, the CDR3 is TGTGCCAGCAGCTTATTGGGAACTGAAGCTTTCTTT.

The chain combines TRBV6-6 with TRBJ1-2; D remains ambiguous. Germline CDR1 MNHNY, CDR2 SVGAGI (reference sequence). V was pared by 5 bases and J by 1 base, with 5 bases between. The CDR3 extends over 12 amino acids. The CDR3 nucleotides are TGTGCCAGCAGTCCCATTAACTATGGCTACACCTTC. Amino acid sequence: CASSPINYGYTF.

The chain links TRBV6-6 to TRBJ2-1; D is ambiguous. The CDR3 extends over 12 amino acids. V lost 2 bases to trimming and J lost 8 bases, with 7 bases between them. Germline assignment: CDR1 MNHNY and CDR2 SVGAGI (reference sequence). In nucleotides, the CDR3 is TGTGCCAGCAGTTACAGTCGGGATGAGCAGTTCTTC. This translates into CASSYSRDEQFF.

The rearrangement links TRBV5-1 to TRBJ1-1; 8 nucleotides align to TRBD1. Germline V gene data show CDR1 as SGHRS and CDR2 as YFSETQ. CDR3 length: 14 amino acids. V lost 2 bases, J lost 7 bases, and 7 bases stayed unmatched. The CDR3 region is CASSLTGGSGEAFF. The CDR3 DNA is TGCGCCAGCAGCTTAACAGGGGGATCGGGTGAAGCTTTCTTT. Drawing the rest from reference TRBV5-1 and TRBJ1-1, the complete variable domain is KAGVTQTPRYLIKTRGQQVTLSCSPISGHRSVSWYQQTPGQGLQFLFEYFSETQRNKGNFPGRFSGRQFSNSRSEMNVSTLELGDSALYLCASSLTGGSGEAFFGQGTRLTVV.

This chain uses TRBV19 with TRBJ2-7; no clear D. CDR3 length: 14 amino acids. The germline V gene encodes CDR1 LNHDA and CDR2 SQIVND (reference sequence). V lost 4 bases to trimming and J lost 2 bases, with 12 bases between them. The CDR3 DNA reads as TGTGCCAGTAGTACGCCAGGAATTCCCTACGAGCAGTACTTC. Protein: CASSTPGIPYEQYF.

This chain connects TRBV6-5 to TRBJ1-5; no reliable D call. Trimming shortened V by 6 bases and J by 4 bases, and 10 bases separated the two germline ends. CDR1 is MNHEY, CDR2 SVGAGI, per germline. The CDR3 sequence is 13 residues long. The CDR3 reads CASRGLGNQPQHF. In nucleotides, the CDR3 is TGTGCCAGCAGGGGGTTAGGAAATCAGCCCCAGCATTTT.

J is TRBJ1-1 and V is TRBV5-1, with D perhaps TRBD1 (6 bases). V was pared by 5 bases and J by 8 bases, with 13 bases between. In germline, CDR1 is SGHRS, CDR2 YFSETQ. The length of the CDR3 is 12 residues. The CDR3 sequence: CASSTQGREAFF. The CDR3 DNA follows: TGCGCCAGCAGTACCCAGGGGAGGGAAGCTTTCTTT.

In its sample, this clone was seen a few times. The genes are TRBV11-2 and TRBJ1-4, with 8 nucleotides matching TRBD1. Germline V lookup: CDR1 SGHAT, CDR2 FQNNGV. CDR3 size: 15 residues. Trimming cost V 4 bases and J 5 bases; bases outside gene matches: 6. CDR3 sequence reads: CASSYRGGTNEKLFF. DNA for the CDR3: TGTGCCAGCAGCTACAGGGGGGGGACGAATGAAAAACTGTTTTTT.

The V and J genes are TRBV19 and TRBJ1-5; 11 bases align to TRBD1. The CDR3 covers 14 residues. Germline values: CDR1 LNHDA, CDR2 SQIVND (reference sequence). The V gene end was trimmed by 5 bases and the J gene end by 5 bases; junction bases not matched to a gene: 2. CDR3 sequence (DNA): TGTGCCAGTAGTGTGGACAGGGGGCATCAGCCCCAGCATTTT. Protein sequence: CASSVDRGHQPQHF.

The chain couples TRBV7-2 to TRBJ2-3, with D perhaps matching TRBD1 (5 bases). The CDR3 loop spans 16 amino acids. V was shortened by 5 bases and J by 0 bases, with 15 bases between the two germline ends. Per the germline V gene, CDR1 is SGHTA and CDR2 is FQGNSA. The CDR3 reads CASSLDRTSSTDTQYF. CDR3 coding DNA: TGTGCCAGCAGCCTCGACAGAACCTCTAGCACAGATACGCAGTATTTT.

This clone was observed a few times. The V gene is TRBV2, the J gene TRBJ1-1; D is possibly TRBD1 (5 bases). The V and J ends lost 9 bases and 4 bases respectively, with 15 bases between them. In germline, CDR1 is SNHLY, CDR2 FYNNEI. The CDR3 extends over 13 amino acids. For the CDR3, the DNA is TGTGCCAGTGGGGGGGATCGGGGCACTGAAGCTTTCTTT. Translation gives CASGGDRGTEAFF.

Here the CDR3 reads CASSDRQGTTNEKLFF. The CDR3 bases are TGTGCCAGCAGCGACCGACAGGGAACAACTAATGAAAAACTGTTTTTT. This chain joins TRBV7-2 and TRBJ1-4; 7 nucleotides agree with TRBD1. With 5 bases clipped from V and 0 bases from J, the junction kept 6 bases outside the gene matches. Germline values: CDR1 SGHTA, CDR2 FQGNSA. This CDR3 comprises 16 residues. Together with reference TRBV7-2 and TRBJ1-4, the CDR3 gives the full variable domain: GAGVSQSPSNKVTEKGKDVELRCDPISGHTALYWYRQSLGQGLEFLIYFQGNSAPDKSGLPSDRFSAERTGGSVSTLTIQRTQQEDSAVYLCASSDRQGTTNEKLFFGSGTQLSVL.

The rearrangement links TRBV6-5 to TRBJ1-5; no clear D gene. Trimming left V 7 bases short and J 3 bases short, with 10 bases between. The CDR3 is made up of 13 amino acids. Per germline, CDR1 MNHEY and CDR2 SVGAGI. The CDR3 spells CASKGTDNQPQHF. CDR3 coding DNA: TGTGCCAGCAAGGGAACGGACAATCAGCCCCAGCATTTT.